This T cell receptor (beta chain) was profiled in a study of cytomegalovirus exposure and HLA in healthy donors. Study conclusions and caveats: In an earlier analysis, in approximately 630 donors, most V segments appeared productive either ~90% or ~30% of the time. By HLA locus, TCR association rates varied in a later analysis, with DRB1 showing the most and HLA-C the fewest. As a later analysis showed, a missense DCLRE1C variant was linked to trimming of TCR beta V- and J-genes. Researchers counted around 160 TCR beta chains as cytomegalovirus-associated.

Concerning this clone itself: No antigen is known for it.

Primers: 60 Vbeta forward and 13 Jbeta reverse. The method was immunoSEQ multiplex PCR; TCRdb's version includes in-frame clones alone and lacks a portion of them. Its table records 50,000 or so clones. V was pared by 4 bases and J by 1 base, with 3 bases of the junction left unmatched. Germline CDR1 reads SGHVS; CDR2 reads FQNEAQ. This CDR3 has 14 residues. The sequenced sample was PBMCs. This TCR derives from a man aged 45-65 years in good health and CMV-seropositive. V is TRBV7-8 and J is TRBJ2-5; 7 bases fit TRBD1. The CDR3 sequence is CASSSDRVQETQYF. The CDR3 nucleotides read TGTGCCAGCAGCTCCGACAGGGTCCAAGAGACCCAGTACTTC.